Each of the 24 T cell receptor beta chains below was sequenced from the same sample in a study of cytomegalovirus exposure and HLA in healthy donors. In the PCR, 60 Vbeta and 13 Jbeta primers were used. Assay: immunoSEQ multiplex PCR; the TCRdb copy retains only in-frame clones and omits some. The table includes approximately 130,000 clones, over 65% detected once. The sequenced material came from PBMCs. The receptors shown here come from a man in his fifties in good health and CMV-seronegative.

The sample holds a few counts of this clone. This sequence joins TRBV28 and TRBJ1-5, with TRBD1 as a possible D gene (5 bases). Trimming took 0 bases from V and 4 from J, leaving 19 bases between them. CDR1 is MDHEN, CDR2 SYDVKM, per germline. CDR3 length: 18 amino acids. The CDR3 DNA sequence: TGTGCCAGCAGTTTATGGGGTAGGGGACTTAATTTAAATCAGCCCCAGCATTTT. Its translation is CASSLWGRGLNLNQPQHF.

The rearrangement joins TRBV30 to TRBJ1-5; tentative D call: TRBD1 (6 bases). The CDR3 is made up of 14 amino acids. The V and J ends lost 2 bases and 0 bases respectively, with 8 bases between them. Germline V CDR1 and CDR2: GTSNPN, SVGIG (reference sequence). The CDR3 here is CAWSTGYSNQPQHF. The CDR3 DNA reads as TGTGCCTGGAGTACAGGGTATAGCAATCAGCCCCAGCATTTT.

The chain joins TRBV6-5 to TRBJ2-7, with D unresolved. The CDR3 sequence is 15 residues long. Germline lookup yields CDR1 MNHEY and CDR2 SVGAGI. Deletions cut 2 bases from V and 2 bases from J, with 13 bases between. Here the CDR3 DNA reads TGTGCCAGCAGTTACGCCGACTCCAAACCCTACGAGCAGTACTTC. Protein: CASSYADSKPYEQYF.

This clone has just one count. The genes are TRBV25-1 and TRBJ1-1; tentative D call: TRBD1 (5 bases). V lost 3 bases, J lost 1 base, and 15 bases lay in between. CDR1 is MGHDK, CDR2 SYGVNS, per germline. The CDR3 totals 16 residues. The CDR3: CASSDPLLTGNTEAFF. CDR3 nucleotides: TGTGCCAGCAGTGATCCCCTCCTCACAGGGAACACTGAAGCTTTCTTT.

The chain recombines TRBV7-8 with TRBJ2-7; 9 bases map to TRBD1. The germline V gene encodes CDR1 SGHVS and CDR2 FQNEAQ. The V and J ends lost 5 bases and 7 bases, in that order; junction bases with no gene match: 6. This CDR3 is built from 13 residues. CDR3 in DNA: TGTGCCAGCAGCGCGTGGGACAGGGAAGAGCAGTACTTC. This encodes CASSAWDREEQYF.

This clone has a single count. This chain links TRBV27 with TRBJ2-1, with 7 bases fitting TRBD1. The CDR3 length is 17 residues. Germline CDR1 MNHEY, CDR2 SMNVEV (reference sequence). Trimming cost V 7 bases and J 0 bases; bases outside gene matches: 12. The CDR3 nucleotides are TGTGCCAGCACCTTTTATAAGGGGGCGAGCTCCTACAATGAGCAGTTCTTC. This sequence encodes CASTFYKGASSYNEQFF.

This chain joins TRBV4-1 and TRBJ2-1; 13 bases map to TRBD2. V was clipped by 1 base and J by 10 bases; unmatched bases: 1. Germline V gives CDR1 MGHRA, CDR2 YSYEKL. CDR3 length equals 14 residues. The CDR3 sequence is CASSQGTSGGEQFF. The CDR3 nucleotides read TGCGCCAGCAGCCAAGGGACTAGCGGGGGAGAGCAGTTCTTC.

This chain links TRBV7-2 with TRBJ1-2, with 11 bases that match TRBD1. V shed 1 base, J shed 2 bases, and the junction held 12 bases outside the gene matches. Germline values: CDR1 SGHTA, CDR2 FQGNSA. CDR3 length: 19 residues. The CDR3 sequence: CASSLVIGDRGKKNYGYTF. In DNA, the CDR3 is TGTGCCAGCAGCTTAGTGATTGGGGACAGGGGGAAAAAGAACTATGGCTACACCTTC.

The CDR3 is CASSLLGGARQGSEAFF. The DNA of the CDR3 is TGCGCCAGCAGCTTGTTGGGTGGGGCCCGACAGGGAAGTGAAGCTTTCTTT. The V and J genes are TRBV5-1 and TRBJ1-1; 7 positions match TRBD1. V gave up 1 base and J gave up 7 bases; unmatched junction bases: 16. CDR1 is SGHRS, CDR2 YFSETQ, per germline. The CDR3 consists of 17 residues.

The CDR3: CASSKEVTSGEETQYF. The CDR3 coding sequence is TGTGCCAGCAGCAAAGAAGTAACTAGCGGTGAAGAGACCCAGTACTTC. The chain combines TRBV21-1 with TRBJ2-5; TRBD2, the D gene given by the table, was not confirmed from the DNA. TRBV21-1 is marked as a pseudogene. CDR3 length: 16 residues.

CDR3 in amino acids: CASSNLKREKQFF. DNA for the CDR3: TGTGCCAGCAGCAATCTTAAGCGGGAGAAGCAGTTCTTC. The V and J genes are TRBV21-1 and TRBJ2-1; the table assigns TRBD2, which was not confirmed against the DNA. TRBV21-1 has pseudogene status. The length of the CDR3 is 13 residues.

The V gene is TRBV7-9, the J gene TRBJ2-3; D is unclear. The CDR3 loop spans 10 amino acids. Germline lookup yields CDR1 SEHNR and CDR2 FQNEAQ (reference sequence). V lost 10 bases, J lost 6 bases, and 8 bases lay in between. The DNA for the CDR3 is TGTGCCACCTCACAGGATACGCAGTATTTT. It is translated as CATSQDTQYF.

The CDR3 coding sequence is TGTGCCAGCTTTTCTTGGGACAGGCCTCACGAGCAGTACTTC. Translation gives CASFSWDRPHEQYF. The V gene is TRBV7-9, the J gene TRBJ2-7; 8 bases are shared with TRBD1. Germline V CDR1 and CDR2: SEHNR, FQNEAQ (reference sequence). This CDR3 spans 14 amino acids. V lost 8 bases and J lost 5; bases outside the gene matches: 11.

This chain links TRBV9 with TRBJ2-5; 13 bases align to TRBD2. Germline-derived CDR1 and CDR2 are SGDLS and YYNGEE. The V and J ends lost 4 bases and 3 bases, in that order; junction bases with no gene match: 12. The CDR3 extends over 18 amino acids. The CDR3, as DNA: TGTGCCAGCAGCTTAGGACTAGCGGGAGTTGGCACAGAAGAGACCCAGTACTTC. Its protein product is CASSLGLAGVGTEETQYF.

V gene TRBV18 combines with J gene TRBJ2-1, with D maybe TRBD2 (6 bases). Germline loops: CDR1 KGHSH, CDR2 LQKENI. The CDR3 length is 15 residues. V was cut by 4 bases and J by 4 bases, with 14 bases left in between. The CDR3 nucleotides read TGTGCCAGCTCACAAAACCCCGGGGGTTACAATGAGCAGTTCTTC. As protein: CASSQNPGGYNEQFF.

The chain has TRBV28 and TRBJ1-2, with a possible D match to TRBD1 (5 bases). CDR1 is MDHEN and CDR2 is SYDVKM in the germline V gene. This CDR3 is built from 13 residues. Trimming removed 3 bases from V and 4 bases from J, with 9 bases in between. The CDR3 is CASSLERGYGYTF. In DNA, the CDR3 is TGTGCCAGCAGTTTGGAAAGGGGCTATGGCTACACCTTC.

The chain is built from TRBV7-9 and TRBJ1-2; no firm D call. The CDR3 sequence is 13 residues long. Germline V gene sequence: CDR1 SEHNR, CDR2 FQNEAQ (reference sequence). V lost 2 bases to trimming and J lost 3 bases, with 7 bases between them. The CDR3 sequence is CASSLIPDYGYTF. DNA for the CDR3: TGTGCCAGCAGCTTAATTCCAGACTATGGCTACACCTTC.

This chain uses TRBV6-6 with TRBJ2-7; 8 positions match TRBD1. Trimming cost V 4 bases and J 0 bases; bases outside gene matches: 5. Germline V gene lookup returns CDR1 MNHNY and CDR2 SVGAGI (reference sequence). The CDR3 extends over 15 amino acids. In DNA, the CDR3 is TGTGCCAGCAGTTCTACAGGGGGTAGCTCCTACGAGCAGTACTTC. Amino acids: CASSSTGGSSYEQYF.

This chain uses TRBV6-1 with TRBJ1-1; unclear D gene. The CDR3 has 13 residues. CDR1 MNHNS and CDR2 SASEGT come from the germline V gene. V dropped 10 bases and J dropped 0 bases, with 12 bases sitting between them. CDR3 coding DNA: TGTGCCACTCAACGGGAGTTGAACACTGAAGCTTTCTTT. Its protein product is CATQRELNTEAFF.

Regarding this clone: At one boundary the junction diverges from the germline segment, which might be a read error. The CDR3 loop reads CASSLAGNRGVNEQFF. CDR3 nucleotides: TGTGCTAGCAGCTTAGCGGGGAACAGGGGGGTCAATGAGCAGTTCTTC. This sequence joins TRBV7-7 and TRBJ2-1, with D possibly called TRBD1 or TRBD2 (8 bases each). CDR1 is SSHAT and CDR2 is FNYEAQ in the germline V gene (reference sequence). The CDR3 has 16 residues.

The rearrangement uses TRBV5-8 and TRBJ2-2; D is unresolved. Germline lookup yields CDR1 SGHTS and CDR2 YDEGEE. The CDR3 has 15 amino acids. Trimming removed 0 bases from V and 2 bases from J, with 8 bases in between. The CDR3 nucleotides are TGTGCCAGCAGCTTGGTGGTTAGAAACACCGGGGAGCTGTTTTTT. This gives the protein CASSLVVRNTGELFF.

The genes are TRBV11-2 and TRBJ2-7; a possible D gene is TRBD1 (5 bases). This CDR3 contains 18 residues. Trimming took off 5 bases at V and 0 bases at J, with 23 bases between the two ends. CDR1 is SGHAT and CDR2 is FQNNGV in the germline V gene. The CDR3 coding sequence is TGTGCCAGCAGCCGCACCTGGGGTAGCAGGGCGGCCTCCTACGAGCAGTACTTC. As protein: CASSRTWGSRAASYEQYF. The full variable domain, completed using reference TRBV11-2 and TRBJ2-7, is EAGVAQSPRYKIIEKRQSVAFWCNPISGHATLYWYQQILGQGPKLLIQFQNNGVVDDSQLPKDRFSAERLKGVDSTLKIQPAKLEDSAVYLCASSRTWGSRAASYEQYFGPGTRLTVT.

The chain carries TRBV11-2 and TRBJ2-7, with TRBD2 matching over 13 bases. V trimming: 0 bases; J trimming: 6 bases; junction bases outside the gene matches: 11. The CDR3 consists of 18 residues. CDR1 SGHAT and CDR2 FQNNGV come from the germline V gene. CDR3 region: CASSLDPLGLAGDREQYF. CDR3 DNA: TGTGCCAGCAGCTTAGACCCCCTAGGACTAGCGGGAGATCGCGAGCAGTACTTC.

The chain uses TRBV5-1 and TRBJ2-7; 7 bases line up with TRBD1. J lost 7 bases, V lost 1 base, and 8 bases had no gene match. This CDR3 comprises 14 residues. The V gene's germline CDR1 is SGHRS and CDR2 YFSETQ. CDR3 DNA sequence: TGCGCCAGCAGCTTGAGACAGGGATTCTCGGAGCAGTACTTC. Protein product: CASSLRQGFSEQYF.